These T cell receptor beta chains were read from a single sample in a study of cytomegalovirus exposure and HLA in healthy donors. The assay was immunoSEQ multiplex PCR, and TCRdb's table has in-frame clones only and misses some. The sample includes roughly 130,000 clones, approximately 72% of them seen just once. The sample was PBMCs. The source of these receptors is a young man in good health and CMV-seronegative. Both conserved end residues are part of each CDR3. The D gene is left open where the match is weak. Clone sizes are given selectively: once, few, many, or a class where the clone is expanded.

clone_size,j_call,d_call,v_call,cdr3_aa,cdr3_nt
.,TRBJ1-4,.,TRBV7-9,CSSSMDSREKLFF,TGTTCCAGCAGCATGGACAGTAGGGAAAAACTGTTTTTT
once,TRBJ2-5,TRBD2,TRBV4-2,CASSQEGTSGGAVETQYF,TGTGCCAGCAGCCAAGAAGGGACTAGCGGGGGGGCCGTGGAGACCCAGTACTTC
.,TRBJ2-3,.,TRBV7-6,CASSLSGDTQYF,TGTGCCAGCAGCTTATCGGGTGATACGCAGTATTTT
.,TRBJ1-1,.,TRBV10-3,CATARDNNLNTEAFF,TGTGCCACCGCCCGGGACAACAATCTGAACACTGAAGCTTTCTTT
few,TRBJ1-1,.,TRBV29-1,CSVEGETIIMNTEAFF,TGCAGCGTTGAAGGCGAAACCATTATTATGAACACTGAAGCTTTCTTT
.,TRBJ1-2,.,TRBV9,CASSDNFYGYTF,TGTGCCAGCAGCGATAATTTTTATGGCTACACCTTC
.,TRBJ1-2,.,TRBV9,CASSPGGGPPNYGYTF,TGTGCCAGCAGCCCGGGGGGGGGACCGCCGAACTATGGCTACACCTTC
.,TRBJ2-7,.,TRBV5-8,CASSGRGRSVEEQYF,TGTGCCAGCAGCGGCAGGGGCCGGTCGGTGGAGGAGCAGTACTTC
few,TRBJ1-1,TRBD1,TRBV5-1,CASSNPGQGSTEAFF,TGCGCCAGCAGCAACCCGGGACAGGGAAGCACTGAAGCTTTCTTT
.,TRBJ2-1,.,TRBV27,CASSPLLLAGWFF,TGTGCCAGCAGTCCCCTCCTGTTGGCAGGGTGGTTCTTC
.,TRBJ1-1,.,TRBV7-9,CASSLGTQFGGSTEAFF,TGTGCCAGCAGCTTAGGTACTCAATTCGGGGGGAGCACTGAAGCTTTCTTT
.,TRBJ2-7,TRBD2,TRBV19,CASRAMGGVGYEQYF,TGTGCCAGTAGGGCGATGGGGGGGGTCGGATACGAGCAGTACTTC
.,TRBJ1-2,.,TRBV30,CAWGASLNYGYTF,TGTGCCTGGGGGGCCTCTCTAAACTATGGCTACACCTTC
.,TRBJ1-1,.,TRBV18,CASSLAGKGNTEAFF,TGTGCCAGCTCACTCGCAGGGAAAGGTAACACTGAAGCTTTCTTT
.,TRBJ2-1,TRBD2,TRBV13,CASSLAASGRFNNEQFF,TGTGCCAGCAGCTTAGCGGCTAGCGGGAGATTTAACAATGAGCAGTTCTTC
few,TRBJ1-6,.,TRBV9,CASSVQAVPGNSPLHF,TGTGCCAGCAGCGTCCAGGCAGTGCCGGGGAATTCACCCCTCCACTTT
.,TRBJ2-5,TRBD2,TRBV6-1,CASSTRLAGEETQYF,TGTGCCAGCAGTACCCGACTAGCGGGAGAGGAGACCCAGTACTTC
few,TRBJ2-7,.,TRBV6-5,CASGRAGLSYEQYF,TGTGCCAGTGGTAGGGCAGGGCTGTCCTACGAGCAGTACTTC
.,TRBJ2-7,TRBD1,TRBV11-3,CASSPGQGSLDEQYF,TGTGCCAGCAGCCCCGGACAGGGGAGTTTGGACGAGCAGTACTTC
.,TRBJ2-7,.,TRBV7-9,CSSSFQGEQYF,TGTTCCAGCAGCTTTCAGGGCGAGCAGTACTTC
few,TRBJ2-7,TRBD2,TRBV14,CASSRQRGLYEQYF,TGTGCCAGCAGCCGCCAGCGGGGGCTGTACGAGCAGTACTTC
few,TRBJ1-2,TRBD1,TRBV28,CASRPGQSNGYTF,TGTGCCAGCAGGCCGGGACAGTCAAATGGCTACACCTTC
.,TRBJ1-1,.,TRBV5-1,CASSLAGNTEAFF,TGCGCCAGCAGCTTGGCAGGGAACACTGAAGCTTTCTTT
few,TRBJ2-3,.,TRBV9,CASSVRGTQGDTQYF,TGTGCCAGCAGCGTGAGGGGGACACAGGGAGATACGCAGTATTTT